The clone carrying this TCR beta chain was seen many times. Its antigen is unknown. The CDR3 totals 13 residues. V was trimmed by 6 bases and J by 11 bases, leaving 17 bases between them. The data are from a study of Graves' ophthalmopathy and Graves' hyperthyroidism. The study, taken as a whole, reports: Using 13 signatures, a model distinguished ophthalmopathy from stable hyperthyroidism, reaching around 86% sensitivity and 65% to 84% specificity.

Amplification from RNA transcripts yielded the TCR beta CDR3 regions. RT-PCR with HTBI primers came first, then second-round multiplex PCR. TCRdb re-derived calls from the multiplex PCR reads in MiXCR, one entry per CDR3 protein. The sample records fewer than 350,000 distinct CDR3 sequences, around a sixth being singletons. This receptor was obtained from an adult man with Graves' ophthalmopathy. The chain uses TRBV12-3 or TRBV12-4 and TRBJ1-5; D ambiguous. Sequenced material: peripheral blood. DNA for the CDR3: TGTGCCAGCAGCTCAACGACGGATTTGTCCCAGCATTTT. It is translated as CASSSTTDLSQHF.